This T cell receptor (beta chain) was captured in a study of blood T cells in healthy people across ages. The use of a sample-barcoded 5' primer and a J-beta primer mix characterized a second PCR of roughly 7 to 11 cycles. One entry per CDR3 protein, called by TCRdb with MiXCR from the 5' RACE reads. The sample carries about 930,000 distinct CDR3 sequences, 25% to 30% recorded once. This clonotype showed up just a few times. The study isolated at least 6 million PBMCs from each sample. These data are also associated with another study on T cells of mothers and their children. This second study says: Reads obtained per mother exceeded 8 million TCR beta CDR3 reads, with a few million obtained per child.

This receptor was taken from a woman aged 40 to 55 in good health. Material: blood.

CDR3 in DNA: TGTGCCAGCACCGTGGAGAGGAACACTGAAGCTTTCTTT. Its translation is CASTVERNTEAFF. The genes are TRBV12-3 or TRBV12-4 and TRBJ1-1; D unclear. This CDR3 is built from 13 residues. V was clipped by 7 bases and J by 1 base, with 10 bases between them.